This T cell receptor beta chain was observed in a study of blood T cell repertoires in COVID-19. Profiled with immunoSEQ multiplex PCR; TCRdb holds only in-frame clones, not every one. Of several thousand clones detected, approximately 87% appear once; the ten largest clones hold over 15%. Sequenced input: peripheral blood. This TCR came from a human donor in a cohort sampled during active COVID-19.

Here the CDR3 reads CASSYDMGLNEKLFF. CDR3 DNA: TGTGCCAGCAGCTATGACATGGGACTTAATGAAAAACTGTTTTTT. The gene calls are TRBV11-2 and TRBJ1-4; D may be TRBD1 (5 bases). Trimming took off 4 bases at V and 4 bases at J, with 13 bases between the two ends. The germline V gene encodes CDR1 SGHAT and CDR2 FQNNGV. The CDR3 sequence is 15 residues long. The entire variable domain, with the rest obtained from reference TRBV11-2 and TRBJ1-4, is as follows: EAGVAQSPRYKIIEKRQSVAFWCNPISGHATLYWYQQILGQGPKLLIQFQNNGVVDDSQLPKDRFSAERLKGVDSTLKIQPAKLEDSAVYLCASSYDMGLNEKLFFGSGTQLSVL.